This T cell receptor (beta chain) originates from a study of shared clonotypes between healthy human individuals. Profiling relied on immunoSEQ multiplex PCR, and the TCRdb table lists in-frame clones only, not all of them. The table includes 2 million to 2.5 million clones, roughly 93% detected once. The sample consisted of naive CD4+ T cells from PBMCs. Subset meaning: CD45RA+ positively selected. This clonotype originated in a man younger than 30 in good health. Some clones in this sample may be carry-over from other donors' samples.

In DNA, the CDR3 is TGTGCCAGCAGCGTGGGACCAACGGAGACCCAGTACTTC. Protein sequence: CASSVGPTETQYF. The V and J genes are TRBV9 and TRBJ2-5; the D gene could be TRBD1 or TRBD2 (5 bases each). This CDR3 spans 13 amino acids. Germline-derived CDR1 and CDR2 are SGDLS and YYNGEE. V dropped 2 bases and J dropped 5 bases, with 10 bases sitting between them. The full variable domain, in which reference TRBV9 and TRBJ2-5 provide the parts outside the CDR3, is DSGVTQTPKHLITATGQRVTLRCSPRSGDLSVYWYQQSLDQGLQFLIQYYNGEERAKGNILERFSAQQFPDLHSELNLSSLELGDSALYFCASSVGPTETQYFGPGTRLLVL.